A single T cell receptor beta chain is shown here with its context. Its antigen is unidentified. Some clones are missing from TCRdb's copy, which holds only in-frame ones; the method was immunoSEQ multiplex PCR. The repertoire holds about 30,000 clones, with about 96% as singletons. The record originates from a study of regulatory and conventional T cells in RAG deficiency. Study-wide results and limits: Treg unique TCR beta sequences were approximately 100-fold fewer in Omenn syndrome and CID/AS patients than controls. RAG-deficient patients showed markedly lower Shannon entropy and higher Simpson indices than control T-cell subsets.

The sorted conventional CD4+ T cells were CD25-low and CD127-high, with genomic DNA sequenced. Germline assignment: CDR1 GTSNPN and CDR2 SVGIG (reference sequence). This CDR3 comprises 13 residues. Between the trimmed V and J ends, which lost 2 bases and 5 bases, there was a span of 10 bases. The data also belong to a second study, concerning regulatory T cells. That source notes: The primer mix had 52 TRBV and 13 TRBJ primers. Regulatory T cells showed the strongest V-J pair restriction and V/J gene skewing among patient repertoires.

The sequence was obtained from a human donor in good health. The chain is built from TRBV30 and TRBJ2-1, with D unresolved. The sample was CD25- CD4+ T cells sorted from blood. CDR3 protein: CAWSWSRNNEQFF. The CDR3 DNA follows: TGTGCCTGGAGTTGGTCCAGGAACAATGAGCAGTTCTTC.